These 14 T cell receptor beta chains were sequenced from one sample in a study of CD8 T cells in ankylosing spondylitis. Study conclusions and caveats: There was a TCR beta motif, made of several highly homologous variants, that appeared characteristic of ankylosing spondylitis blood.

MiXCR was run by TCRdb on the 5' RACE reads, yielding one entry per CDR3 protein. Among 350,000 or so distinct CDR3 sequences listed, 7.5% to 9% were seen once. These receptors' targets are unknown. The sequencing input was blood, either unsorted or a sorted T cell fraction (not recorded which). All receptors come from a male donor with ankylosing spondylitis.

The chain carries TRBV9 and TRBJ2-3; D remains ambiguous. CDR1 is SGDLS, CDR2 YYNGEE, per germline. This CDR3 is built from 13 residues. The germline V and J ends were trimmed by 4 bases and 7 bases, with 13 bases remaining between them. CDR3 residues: CASSPSPRNTQYF. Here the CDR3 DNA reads TGTGCCAGCAGCCCCTCGCCGCGAAATACGCAGTATTTT.

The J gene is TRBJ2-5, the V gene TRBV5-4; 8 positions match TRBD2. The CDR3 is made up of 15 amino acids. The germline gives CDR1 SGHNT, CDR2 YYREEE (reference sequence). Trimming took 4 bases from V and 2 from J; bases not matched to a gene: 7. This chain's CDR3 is CASSATGGPQETQYF. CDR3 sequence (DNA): TGTGCCAGCAGCGCGACGGGGGGGCCTCAAGAGACCCAGTACTTC.

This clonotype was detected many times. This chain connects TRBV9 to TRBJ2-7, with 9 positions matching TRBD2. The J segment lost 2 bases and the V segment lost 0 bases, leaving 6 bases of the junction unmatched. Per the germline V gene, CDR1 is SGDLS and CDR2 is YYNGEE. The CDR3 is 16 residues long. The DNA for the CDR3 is TGTGCCAGCAGCGTAGTCGCTAGCGGGACCACCTACGAGCAGTACTTC. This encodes CASSVVASGTTYEQYF.

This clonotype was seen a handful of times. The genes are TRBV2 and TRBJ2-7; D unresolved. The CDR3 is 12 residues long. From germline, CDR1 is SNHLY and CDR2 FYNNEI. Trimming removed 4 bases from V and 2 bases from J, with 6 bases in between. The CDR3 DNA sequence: TGTGCCAGCAGTGGCACCCCCTACGAGCAGTACTTC. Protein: CASSGTPYEQYF.

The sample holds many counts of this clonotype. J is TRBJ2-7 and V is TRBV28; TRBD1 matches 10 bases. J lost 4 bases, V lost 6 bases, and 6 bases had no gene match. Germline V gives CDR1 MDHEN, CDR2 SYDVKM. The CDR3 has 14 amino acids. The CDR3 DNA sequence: TGTGCCAGCAGACCGCCGGGACAGGGGTACGAGCAGTACTTC. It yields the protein CASRPPGQGYEQYF. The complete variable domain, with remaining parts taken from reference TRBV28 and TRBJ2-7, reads DVKVTQSSRYLVKRTGEKVFLECVQDMDHENMFWYRQDPGLGLRLIYFSYDVKMKEKGDIPEGYSVSREKKERFSLILESASTNQTSMYLCASRPPGQGYEQYFGPGTRLTVT.

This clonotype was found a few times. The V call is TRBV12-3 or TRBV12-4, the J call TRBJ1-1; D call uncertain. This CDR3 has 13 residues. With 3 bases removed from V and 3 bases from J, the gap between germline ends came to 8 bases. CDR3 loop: CASSLIVYTEAFF. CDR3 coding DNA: TGTGCCAGCAGTTTGATTGTGTACACTGAAGCTTTCTTT.

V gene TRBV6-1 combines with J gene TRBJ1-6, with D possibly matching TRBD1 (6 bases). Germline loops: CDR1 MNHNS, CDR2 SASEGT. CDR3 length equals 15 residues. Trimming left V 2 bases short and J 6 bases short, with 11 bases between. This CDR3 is CASSEFLGANSPLHF. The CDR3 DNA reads TGTGCCAGCAGTGAATTTCTGGGGGCTAATTCACCCCTCCACTTT.

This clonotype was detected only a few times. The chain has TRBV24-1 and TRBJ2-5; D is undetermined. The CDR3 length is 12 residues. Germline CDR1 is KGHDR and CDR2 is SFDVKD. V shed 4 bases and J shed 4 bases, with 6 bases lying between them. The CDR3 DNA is TGTGCCACCAGTGACCCGGGAGAGACCCAGTACTTC. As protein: CATSDPGETQYF.

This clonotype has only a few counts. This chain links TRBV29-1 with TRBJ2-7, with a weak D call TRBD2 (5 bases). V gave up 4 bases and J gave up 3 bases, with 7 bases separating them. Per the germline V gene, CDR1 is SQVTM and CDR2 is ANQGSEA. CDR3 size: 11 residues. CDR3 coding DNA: TGCAGCGTTGGACTACTCTACGAGCAGTACTTC. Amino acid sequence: CSVGLLYEQYF.

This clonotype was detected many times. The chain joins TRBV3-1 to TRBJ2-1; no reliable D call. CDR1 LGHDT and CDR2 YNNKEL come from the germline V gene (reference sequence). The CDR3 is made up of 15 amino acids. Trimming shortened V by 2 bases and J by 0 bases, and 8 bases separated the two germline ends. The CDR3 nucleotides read TGTGCCAGCAGCCAAATGATCGGCTCCTACAATGAGCAGTTCTTC. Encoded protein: CASSQMIGSYNEQFF.

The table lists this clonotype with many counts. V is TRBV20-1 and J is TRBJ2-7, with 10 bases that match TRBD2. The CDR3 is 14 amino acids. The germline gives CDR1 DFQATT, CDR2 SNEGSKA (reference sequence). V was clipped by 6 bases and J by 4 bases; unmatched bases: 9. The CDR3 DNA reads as TGCAGTGCCCGACTAGCGGGTGTCTCTTACGAGCAGTACTTC. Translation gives CSARLAGVSYEQYF.

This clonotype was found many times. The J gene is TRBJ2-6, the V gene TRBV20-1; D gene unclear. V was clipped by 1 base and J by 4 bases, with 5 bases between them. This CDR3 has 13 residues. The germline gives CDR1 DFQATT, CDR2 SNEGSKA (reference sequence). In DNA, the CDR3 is TGCAGTGCTAGAGTAGCCGGGGCCAACGTCCTGACTTTC. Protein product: CSARVAGANVLTF.

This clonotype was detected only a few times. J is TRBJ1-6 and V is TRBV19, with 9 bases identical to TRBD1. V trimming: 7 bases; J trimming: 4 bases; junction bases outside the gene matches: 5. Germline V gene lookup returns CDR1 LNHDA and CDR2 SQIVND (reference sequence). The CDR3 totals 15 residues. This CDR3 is CASKPDRGYNSPLHF. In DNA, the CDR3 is TGTGCCAGTAAACCCGACAGGGGGTATAATTCACCCCTCCACTTT. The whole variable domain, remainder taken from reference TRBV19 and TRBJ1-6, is DGGITQSPKYLFRKEGQNVTLSCEQNLNHDAMYWYRQDPGQGLRLIYYSQIVNDFQKGDIAEGYSVSREKKESFPLTVTSAQKNPTAFYLCASKPDRGYNSPLHFGNGTRLTVT.

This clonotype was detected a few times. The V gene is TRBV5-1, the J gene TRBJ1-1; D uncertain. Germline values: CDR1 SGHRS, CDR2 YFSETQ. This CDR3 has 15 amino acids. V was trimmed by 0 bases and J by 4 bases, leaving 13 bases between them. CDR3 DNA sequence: TGCGCCAGCAGCTTGGCGTTAGGGTTAGTCACTGAAGCTTTCTTT. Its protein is CASSLALGLVTEAFF.